This T cell receptor beta chain came from a study of T cell responses to AZD1222 COVID-19 vaccine. Data came from immunoSEQ multiplex PCR; TCRdb stores just in-frame clones and leaves some out. Among fewer than 200,000 clones listed, roughly 90% were seen once. Study findings and constraints: Variant regions that are unmutated are reportedly the target of nearly half of spike-specific TCRs. Possibly, clonal diversity was underestimated; donors were largely white British and included more females.

Worth noting for this clone: Its antigen is undetermined.

Trimming shortened V by 1 base and J by 6 bases, and 14 bases separated the two germline ends. The CDR3 is made up of 15 amino acids. Germline V CDR1 and CDR2: MGHRA, YSYEKL. The chain carries TRBV4-1 and TRBJ2-3; TRBD2 is a possible D gene (5 bases). The source was peripheral blood, collected 28 days after the second AZD1222 dose. This TCR came from an adult who received the AZD1222 COVID-19 vaccine. The CDR3 DNA reads as TGCGCCAGCAGCCAAGTTTCTTCGCGGAGGGATACGCAGTATTTT. Translating gives CASSQVSSRRDTQYF.